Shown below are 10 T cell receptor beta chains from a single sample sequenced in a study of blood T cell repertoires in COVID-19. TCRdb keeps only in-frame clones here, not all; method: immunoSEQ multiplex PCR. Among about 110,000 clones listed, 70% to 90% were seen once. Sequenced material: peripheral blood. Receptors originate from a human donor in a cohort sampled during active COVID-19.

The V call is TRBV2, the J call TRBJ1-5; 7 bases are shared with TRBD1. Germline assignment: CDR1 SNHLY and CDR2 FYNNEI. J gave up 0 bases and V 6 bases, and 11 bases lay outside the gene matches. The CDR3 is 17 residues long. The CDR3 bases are TGTGCCAGCAGGCCTAGAGGACAGGCATATAGCAATCAGCCCCAGCATTTT. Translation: CASRPRGQAYSNQPQHF.

CDR3: CASIGRPGGHYGYTF. The CDR3 DNA sequence: TGTGCCAGTATCGGCCGCCCGGGAGGGCACTATGGCTACACCTTC. This chain links TRBV19 with TRBJ1-2; D uncertain. V dropped 7 bases and J dropped 3 bases, with 18 bases sitting between them. Per the germline V gene, CDR1 is LNHDA and CDR2 is SQIVND (reference sequence). CDR3 length: 15 residues.

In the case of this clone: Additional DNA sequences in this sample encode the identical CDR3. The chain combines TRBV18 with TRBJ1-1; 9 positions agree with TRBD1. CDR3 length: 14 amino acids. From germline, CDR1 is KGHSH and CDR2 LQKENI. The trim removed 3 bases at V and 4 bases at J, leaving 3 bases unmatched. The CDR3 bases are TGTGCCAGCTCACCCGGACAGGGGAGCACTGAAGCTTTCTTT. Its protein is CASSPGQGSTEAFF.

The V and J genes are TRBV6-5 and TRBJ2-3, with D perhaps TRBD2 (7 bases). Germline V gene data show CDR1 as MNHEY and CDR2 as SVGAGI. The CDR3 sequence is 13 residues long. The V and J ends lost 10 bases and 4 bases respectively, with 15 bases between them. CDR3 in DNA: TGTGCCAACCTTAGGGGGGGGGCAGATACGCAGTATTTT. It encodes CANLRGGADTQYF.

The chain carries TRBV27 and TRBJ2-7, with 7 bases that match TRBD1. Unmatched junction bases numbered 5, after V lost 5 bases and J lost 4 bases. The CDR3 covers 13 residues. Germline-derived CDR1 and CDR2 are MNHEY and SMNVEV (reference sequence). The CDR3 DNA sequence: TGTGCCAGCAGTCCGACAGGGAATTACGAGCAGTACTTC. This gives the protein CASSPTGNYEQYF.

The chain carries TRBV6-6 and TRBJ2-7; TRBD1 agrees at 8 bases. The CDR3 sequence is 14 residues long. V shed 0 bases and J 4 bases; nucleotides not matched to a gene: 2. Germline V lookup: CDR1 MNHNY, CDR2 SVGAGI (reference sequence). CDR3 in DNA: TGTGCCAGCAGTTACTCAACAGGGGGATACGAGCAGTACTTC. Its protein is CASSYSTGGYEQYF.

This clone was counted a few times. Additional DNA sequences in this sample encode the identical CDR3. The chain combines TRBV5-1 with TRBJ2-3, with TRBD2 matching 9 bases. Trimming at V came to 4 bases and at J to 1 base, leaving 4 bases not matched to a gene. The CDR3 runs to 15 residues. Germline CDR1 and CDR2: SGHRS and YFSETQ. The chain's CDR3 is CASSPGLAGTDTQYF. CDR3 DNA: TGCGCCAGCAGCCCGGGACTAGCCGGCACAGATACGCAGTATTTT. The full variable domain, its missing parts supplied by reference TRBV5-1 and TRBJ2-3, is KAGVTQTPRYLIKTRGQQVTLSCSPISGHRSVSWYQQTPGQGLQFLFEYFSETQRNKGNFPGRFSGRQFSNSRSEMNVSTLELGDSALYLCASSPGLAGTDTQYFGPGTRLTVL.

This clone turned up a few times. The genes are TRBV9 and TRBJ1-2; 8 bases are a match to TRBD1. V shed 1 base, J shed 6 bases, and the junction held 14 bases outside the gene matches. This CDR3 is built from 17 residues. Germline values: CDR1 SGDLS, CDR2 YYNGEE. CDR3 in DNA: TGTGCCAGCAGCGTATTGCCTGCAGGACAGGGTTCCAATGGCTACACCTTC. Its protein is CASSVLPAGQGSNGYTF. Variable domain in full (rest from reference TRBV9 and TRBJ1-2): DSGVTQTPKHLITATGQRVTLRCSPRSGDLSVYWYQQSLDQGLQFLIQYYNGEERAKGNILERFSAQQFPDLHSELNLSSLELGDSALYFCASSVLPAGQGSNGYTFGSGTRLTVV.

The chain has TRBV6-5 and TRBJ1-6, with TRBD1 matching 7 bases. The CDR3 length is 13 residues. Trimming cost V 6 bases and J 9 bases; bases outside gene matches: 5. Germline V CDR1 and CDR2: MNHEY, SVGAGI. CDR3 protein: CASRTTGSSPLHF. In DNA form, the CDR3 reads TGTGCCAGCAGGACGACAGGGAGTTCACCCCTCCACTTT.

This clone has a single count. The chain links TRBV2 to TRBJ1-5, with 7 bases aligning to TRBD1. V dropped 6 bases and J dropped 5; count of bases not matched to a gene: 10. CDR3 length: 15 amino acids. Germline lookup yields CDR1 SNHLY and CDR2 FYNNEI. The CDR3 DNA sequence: TGTGCCAGCAGAGACCGGGACAGATCCGATCAGCCCCAGCATTTT. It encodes CASRDRDRSDQPQHF.